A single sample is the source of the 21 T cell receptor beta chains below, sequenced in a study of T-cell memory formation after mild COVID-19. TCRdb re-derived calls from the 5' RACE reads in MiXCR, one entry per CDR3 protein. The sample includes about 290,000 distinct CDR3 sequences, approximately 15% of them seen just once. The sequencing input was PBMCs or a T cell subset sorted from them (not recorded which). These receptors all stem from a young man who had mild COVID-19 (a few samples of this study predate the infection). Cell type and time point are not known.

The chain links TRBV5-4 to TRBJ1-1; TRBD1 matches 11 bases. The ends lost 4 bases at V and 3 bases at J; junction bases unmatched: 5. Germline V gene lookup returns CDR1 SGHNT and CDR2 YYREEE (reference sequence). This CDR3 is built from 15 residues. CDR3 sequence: CASSGTGGKDTEAFF. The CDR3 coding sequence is TGTGCCAGCAGCGGGACAGGGGGGAAGGACACTGAAGCTTTCTTT.

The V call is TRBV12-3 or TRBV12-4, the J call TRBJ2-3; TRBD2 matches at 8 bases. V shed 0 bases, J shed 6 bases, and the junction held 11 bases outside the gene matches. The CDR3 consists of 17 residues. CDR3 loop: CASSLALAGGAGDTQYF. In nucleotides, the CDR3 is TGTGCCAGCAGTTTAGCTCTTGCCGGGGGGGCCGGGGATACGCAGTATTTT.

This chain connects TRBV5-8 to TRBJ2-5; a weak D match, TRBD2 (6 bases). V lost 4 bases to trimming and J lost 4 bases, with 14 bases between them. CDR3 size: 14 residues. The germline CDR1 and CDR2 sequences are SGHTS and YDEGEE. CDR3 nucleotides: TGTGCCAGCAGCCCTCCGACTAGTCCAGAGACCCAGTACTTC. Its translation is CASSPPTSPETQYF.

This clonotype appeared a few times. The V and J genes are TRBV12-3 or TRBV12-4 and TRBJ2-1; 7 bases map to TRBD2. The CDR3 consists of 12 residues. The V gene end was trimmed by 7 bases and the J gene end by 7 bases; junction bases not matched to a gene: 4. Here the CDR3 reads CASKPGGNEQFF. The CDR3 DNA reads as TGTGCCAGCAAACCCGGGGGGAATGAGCAGTTCTTC.

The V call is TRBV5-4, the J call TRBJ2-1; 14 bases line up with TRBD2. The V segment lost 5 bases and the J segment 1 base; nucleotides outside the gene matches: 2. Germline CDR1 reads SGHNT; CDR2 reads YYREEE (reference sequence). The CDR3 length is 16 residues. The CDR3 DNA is TGTGCCAGCAGGCGGACTAGCGGGAGGTCCTACAATGAGCAGTTCTTC. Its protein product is CASRRTSGRSYNEQFF.

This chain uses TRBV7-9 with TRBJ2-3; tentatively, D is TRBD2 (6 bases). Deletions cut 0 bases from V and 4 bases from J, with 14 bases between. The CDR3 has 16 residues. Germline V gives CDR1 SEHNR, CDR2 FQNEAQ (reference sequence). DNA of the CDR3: TGTGCCAGCAGCTTAGCCCGACTAGTAATGCCAGATACGCAGTATTTT. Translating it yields CASSLARLVMPDTQYF.

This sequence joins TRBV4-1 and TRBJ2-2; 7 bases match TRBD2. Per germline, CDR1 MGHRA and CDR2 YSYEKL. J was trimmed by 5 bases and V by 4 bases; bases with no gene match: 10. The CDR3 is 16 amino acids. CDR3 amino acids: CASSLNPPAGTGELFF. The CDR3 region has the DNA TGCGCCAGCAGCCTTAACCCCCCAGCGGGGACCGGGGAGCTGTTTTTT.

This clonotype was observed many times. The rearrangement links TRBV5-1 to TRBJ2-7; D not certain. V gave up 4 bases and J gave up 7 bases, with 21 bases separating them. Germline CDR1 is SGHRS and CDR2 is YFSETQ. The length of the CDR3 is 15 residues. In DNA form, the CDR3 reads TGCGCCAGCAGCGGGAACCTAGGTTTGAGTCGGGAGCAGTACTTC. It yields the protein CASSGNLGLSREQYF.

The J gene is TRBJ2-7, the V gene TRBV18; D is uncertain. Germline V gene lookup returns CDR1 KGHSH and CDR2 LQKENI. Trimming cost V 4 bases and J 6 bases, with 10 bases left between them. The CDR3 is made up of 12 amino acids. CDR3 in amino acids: CASSLGESEQYF. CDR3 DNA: TGTGCCAGCTCACTTGGTGAGTCCGAGCAGTACTTC. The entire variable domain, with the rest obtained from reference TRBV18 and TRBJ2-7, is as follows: NAGVMQNPRHLVRRRGQEARLRCSPMKGHSHVYWYRQLPEEGLKFMVYLQKENIIDESGMPKERFSAEFPKEGPSILRIQQVVRGDSAAYFCASSLGESEQYFGPGTRLTVT.

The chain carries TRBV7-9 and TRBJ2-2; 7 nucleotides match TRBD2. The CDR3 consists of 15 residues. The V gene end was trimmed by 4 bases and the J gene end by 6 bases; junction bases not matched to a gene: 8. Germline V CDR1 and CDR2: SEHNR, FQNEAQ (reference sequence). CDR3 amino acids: CASSSPGLLSGELFF. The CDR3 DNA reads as TGTGCCAGCAGCTCGCCGGGACTACTGTCCGGGGAGCTGTTTTTT. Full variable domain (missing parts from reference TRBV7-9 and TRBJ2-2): DTGVSQNPRHKITKRGQNVTFRCDPISEHNRLYWYRQTLGQGPEFLTYFQNEAQLEKSRLLSDRFSAERPKGSFSTLEIQRTEQGDSAMYLCASSSPGLLSGELFFGEGSRLTVL.

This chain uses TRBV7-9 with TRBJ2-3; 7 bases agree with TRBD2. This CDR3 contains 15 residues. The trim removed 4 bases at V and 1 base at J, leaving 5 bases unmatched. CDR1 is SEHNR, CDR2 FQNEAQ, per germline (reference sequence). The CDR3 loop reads CASSSTRGGTDTQYF. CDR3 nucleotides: TGTGCCAGCAGCTCTACCCGGGGGGGCACAGATACGCAGTATTTT.

CDR3 in amino acids: CASSQRTGTGGGQPQHF. The DNA of the CDR3 is TGCGCCAGCAGCCAACGCACCGGGACAGGGGGAGGTCAGCCCCAGCATTTT. The chain recombines TRBV4-1 with TRBJ1-5, with 11 bases that match TRBD1. J was trimmed by 6 bases and V by 2 bases; bases with no gene match: 9. The CDR3 runs to 17 residues. CDR1 and CDR2 (germline): MGHRA, YSYEKL.

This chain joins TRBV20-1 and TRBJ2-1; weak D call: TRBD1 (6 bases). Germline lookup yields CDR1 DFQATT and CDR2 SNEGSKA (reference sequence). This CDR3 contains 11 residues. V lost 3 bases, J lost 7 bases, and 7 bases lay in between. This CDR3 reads CSARDRNEQFF. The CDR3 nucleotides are TGCAGTGCTAGGGACAGAAATGAGCAGTTCTTC.

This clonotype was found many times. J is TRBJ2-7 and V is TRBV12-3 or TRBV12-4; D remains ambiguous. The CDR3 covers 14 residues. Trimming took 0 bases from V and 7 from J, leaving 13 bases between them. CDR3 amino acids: CASSLAQRAEEQYF. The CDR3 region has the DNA TGTGCCAGCAGTTTAGCGCAAAGGGCGGAGGAGCAGTACTTC.

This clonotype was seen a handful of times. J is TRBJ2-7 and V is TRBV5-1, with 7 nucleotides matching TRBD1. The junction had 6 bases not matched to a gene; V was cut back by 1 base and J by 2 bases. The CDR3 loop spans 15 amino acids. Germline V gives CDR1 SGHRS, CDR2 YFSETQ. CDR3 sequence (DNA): TGCGCCAGCAGCTTGCGGACAGGCTATCCCTACGAGCAGTACTTC. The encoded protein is CASSLRTGYPYEQYF.

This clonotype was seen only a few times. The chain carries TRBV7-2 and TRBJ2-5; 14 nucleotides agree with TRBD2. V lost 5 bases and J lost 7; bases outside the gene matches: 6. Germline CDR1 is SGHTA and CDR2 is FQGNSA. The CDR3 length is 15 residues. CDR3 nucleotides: TGTGCCAGCAGCCCGACTAGCGGGGGGGCGGGGACCCAGTACTTC. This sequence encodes CASSPTSGGAGTQYF.

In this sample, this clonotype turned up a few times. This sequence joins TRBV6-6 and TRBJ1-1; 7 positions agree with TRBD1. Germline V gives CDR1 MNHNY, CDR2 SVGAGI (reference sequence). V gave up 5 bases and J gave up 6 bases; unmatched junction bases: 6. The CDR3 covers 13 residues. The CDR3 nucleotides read TGTGCCAGCAGTGGGACAGATGGGCCTGAAGCTTTCTTT. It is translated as CASSGTDGPEAFF.

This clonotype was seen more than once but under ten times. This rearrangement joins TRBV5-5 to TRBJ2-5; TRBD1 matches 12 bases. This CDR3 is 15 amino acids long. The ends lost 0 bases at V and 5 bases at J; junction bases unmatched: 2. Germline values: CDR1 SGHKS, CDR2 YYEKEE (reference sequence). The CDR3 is CASSLAGTGGETQYF. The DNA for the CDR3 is TGTGCCAGCAGCTTGGCCGGGACAGGGGGCGAGACCCAGTACTTC.

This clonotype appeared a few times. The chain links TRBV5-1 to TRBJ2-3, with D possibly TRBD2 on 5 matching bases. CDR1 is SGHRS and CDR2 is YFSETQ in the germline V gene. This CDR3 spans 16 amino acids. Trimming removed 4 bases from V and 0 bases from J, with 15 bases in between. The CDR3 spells CASSAGLAESTDTQYF. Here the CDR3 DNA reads TGCGCCAGCAGCGCCGGCCTAGCAGAGAGCACAGATACGCAGTATTTT. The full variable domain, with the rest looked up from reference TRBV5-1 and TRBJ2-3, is KAGVTQTPRYLIKTRGQQVTLSCSPISGHRSVSWYQQTPGQGLQFLFEYFSETQRNKGNFPGRFSGRQFSNSRSEMNVSTLELGDSALYLCASSAGLAESTDTQYFGPGTRLTVL.

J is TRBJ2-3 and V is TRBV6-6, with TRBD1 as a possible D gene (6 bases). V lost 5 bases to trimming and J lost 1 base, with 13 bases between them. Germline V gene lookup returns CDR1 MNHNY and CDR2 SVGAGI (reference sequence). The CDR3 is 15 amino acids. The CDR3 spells CASSPTGFRTDTQYF. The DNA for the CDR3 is TGTGCCAGCAGTCCAACAGGGTTTCGCACAGATACGCAGTATTTT.

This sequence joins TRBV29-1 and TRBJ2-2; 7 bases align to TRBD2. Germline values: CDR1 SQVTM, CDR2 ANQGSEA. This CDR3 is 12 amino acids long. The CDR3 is CTLGGDTGELFF. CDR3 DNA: TGCACCCTGGGGGGGGACACCGGGGAGCTGTTTTTT.